The 28 T cell receptor beta chains below were found in one sample sequenced in a study of CD8 T cells in ankylosing spondylitis. No antigen has been assigned to these receptors. Via MiXCR, TCRdb re-called the 5' RACE reads, giving one row per CDR3 protein. The profile covers a few hundred thousand distinct CDR3 sequences, with roughly 8% appearing a single time and 13% to 15% taken by the ten largest. Study outcomes and limitations: About 8 highly homologous variants made up a TCR beta motif, and this motif appeared characteristic of ankylosing spondylitis blood.

The sequencing sample was made of blood, either unsorted or a sorted T cell fraction (not recorded which). Every receptor here comes from a male donor with ankylosing spondylitis.

This clonotype was seen repeatedly, ten times or more. Germline is not matched at one junction end, which may reflect a read error. The chain recombines TRBV5-1 with TRBJ2-2; D ambiguous. Germline CDR1 SGHRS, CDR2 YFSETQ. There are 15 residues in the CDR3. The DNA of the CDR3 is TGCGCCAGCAGCTTGAGTGGGCAGAACTCCGGGGAGCTGTTTTTT. Translated, it gives CASSLSGQNSGELFF.

The J gene is TRBJ1-2, the V gene TRBV20-1; weak D call: TRBD1 (6 bases). The germline gives CDR1 DFQATT, CDR2 SNEGSKA (reference sequence). The CDR3 loop spans 14 amino acids. Trimming removed 1 base from V and 4 bases from J, with 13 bases in between. The CDR3 loop is CSARVPQGFYGYTF. The CDR3 region has the DNA TGCAGTGCTAGAGTTCCTCAGGGGTTCTATGGCTACACCTTC.

This clonotype was observed a few times. V and J are TRBV7-2 and TRBJ2-7, with 10 bases that match TRBD1. Germline V lookup: CDR1 SGHTA, CDR2 FQGNSA. Trimming at V came to 3 bases and at J to 8 bases, leaving 4 bases not matched to a gene. The CDR3 has 13 residues. The CDR3 loop reads CASSLGTGDQQYF. The CDR3 DNA is TGTGCCAGCAGCTTGGGGACAGGGGACCAGCAGTACTTC.

This clonotype was detected a few times. The rearrangement links TRBV20-1 to TRBJ2-7; D is unresolved. Germline CDR1 and CDR2: DFQATT and SNEGSKA (reference sequence). This CDR3 has 12 residues. Trimming left V 3 bases short and J 5 bases short, with 11 bases between. The CDR3 coding sequence is TGCAGTGCTAGGGTCAGGCCCCACGAGCAGTACTTC. Encoded protein: CSARVRPHEQYF.

This clonotype was seen more than once but under ten times. The rearrangement joins TRBV15 to TRBJ2-7; 12 bases agree with TRBD2. CDR3 size: 15 residues. J gave up 6 bases and V 1 base, and 4 bases lay outside the gene matches. Germline V gives CDR1 LNHNV, CDR2 YYDKDF (reference sequence). The CDR3: CATSRGLAGGTEQYF. The CDR3 DNA sequence: TGTGCCACCAGCAGAGGGCTAGCGGGAGGGACCGAGCAGTACTTC.

Many counts were recorded for this clonotype. CDR3 sequence (DNA): TGTGCCAGCAGTCTAGGGGGCGCCGCCAGAGGGGAGACCCAGTACTTC. As protein: CASSLGGAARGETQYF. The chain carries TRBV6-2 or TRBV6-3 and TRBJ2-5; 7 bases match TRBD1. The ends lost 5 bases at V and 5 bases at J; junction bases unmatched: 14. CDR3 size: 16 residues. Germline CDR1 is MNHEY and CDR2 is SVGEGT.

This clonotype turned up a few times. The chain carries TRBV18 and TRBJ1-4; D is ambiguous. The CDR3 is 13 residues long. Trimming took 3 bases from V and 5 from J, leaving 7 bases between them. From germline, CDR1 is KGHSH and CDR2 LQKENI. CDR3 amino acids: CASSPKRNEKLFF. The DNA for the CDR3 is TGTGCCAGCTCACCGAAGAGAAATGAAAAACTGTTTTTT.

This clonotype has a count of ten or more. The chain has TRBV28 and TRBJ1-2; no firm D call. The CDR3 consists of 12 residues. Trimming cost V 3 bases and J 3 bases, with 5 bases left between them. CDR1 and CDR2 from the germline V gene are MDHEN and SYDVKM. The CDR3 region is CASSFWDYGYTF. In DNA, the CDR3 is TGTGCCAGCAGTTTTTGGGACTATGGCTACACCTTC.

Many counts were recorded for this clonotype. The chain joins TRBV28 to TRBJ2-2; D is ambiguous. Trimming took 6 bases from V and 7 from J, leaving 6 bases between them. CDR3 length: 11 residues. Germline V lookup: CDR1 MDHEN, CDR2 SYDVKM. CDR3 protein: CASRGSGELFF. CDR3 nucleotide sequence: TGTGCCAGCAGGGGTAGCGGGGAGCTGTTTTTT.

In its sample, this clonotype was seen many times. The chain joins TRBV5-1 to TRBJ1-5; D perhaps matches TRBD1 (6 bases). Germline CDR1 SGHRS, CDR2 YFSETQ. This CDR3 comprises 15 residues. The V and J ends lost 2 bases and 11 bases respectively, with 20 bases between them. Written as DNA, the CDR3 is TGCGCCAGCAGCTTCAGTGCAGGGGAGCACGGAACCCAGCATTTT. Its translation is CASSFSAGEHGTQHF.

The chain combines TRBV6-1 with TRBJ2-7; D might be TRBD1 or TRBD2, each matching 5 bases. Looked up from germline, CDR1 is MNHNS and CDR2 is SASEGT. Trimming removed 3 bases from V and 4 bases from J, with 13 bases in between. The CDR3 is made up of 14 amino acids. The CDR3 sequence: CASSDREIFYEQYF. The DNA for the CDR3 is TGTGCCAGCAGTGACAGGGAGATTTTTTACGAGCAGTACTTC.

This chain links TRBV6-5 with TRBJ2-5; tentatively, D is TRBD2 (6 bases). The V gene lost 2 bases and the J gene lost 2 bases, with 12 bases spanning the gap. The CDR3 extends over 15 amino acids. Germline V gene sequence: CDR1 MNHEY, CDR2 SVGAGI. CDR3 nucleotides: TGTGCCAGCAGTTACCGGTCTGGGGGGCAAGAGACCCAGTACTTC. Its protein is CASSYRSGGQETQYF.

The V gene is TRBV19, the J gene TRBJ2-5, with 7 bases aligning to TRBD1. V trimming: 5 bases; J trimming: 2 bases; junction bases outside the gene matches: 2. The CDR3 consists of 13 residues. CDR1 LNHDA and CDR2 SQIVND come from the germline V gene (reference sequence). CDR3 bases: TGTGCCAGTAGTCCGGACAGGCAAGAGACCCAGTACTTC. Amino acid sequence: CASSPDRQETQYF.

This CDR3 is CASSQNSLETQYF. The CDR3 DNA reads TGTGCCAGCAGCCAGAATAGCCTCGAGACCCAGTACTTC. The V call is TRBV4-2, the J call TRBJ2-5, with no clear D. The CDR3 loop spans 13 amino acids. Germline V CDR1 and CDR2: LGHNA, YNFKEQ. V shed 3 bases and J shed 5 bases, with 10 bases lying between them.

This clonotype was seen more than once but under ten times. CDR3 sequence reads: CASLTGLSSNEQFF. The CDR3 nucleotides read TGTGCCAGCCTAACGGGACTGTCGTCCAATGAGCAGTTCTTC. The chain couples TRBV7-9 to TRBJ2-1, with a weak D call TRBD2 (6 bases). In germline, CDR1 is SEHNR, CDR2 FQNEAQ (reference sequence). This CDR3 is 14 amino acids long. V dropped 8 bases and J dropped 6 bases, with 17 bases sitting between them. Based on the CDR3 plus reference TRBV7-9 and TRBJ2-1, the full variable domain is DTGVSQNPRHKITKRGQNVTFRCDPISEHNRLYWYRQTLGQGPEFLTYFQNEAQLEKSRLLSDRFSAERPKGSFSTLEIQRTEQGDSAMYLCASLTGLSSNEQFFGPGTRLTVL.

This clonotype was counted ten times or more. The V call is TRBV4-1, the J call TRBJ2-7, with 14 nucleotides matching TRBD2. There are 18 residues in the CDR3. The V gene's germline CDR1 is MGHRA and CDR2 YSYEKL. V was pared by 4 bases and J by 7 bases, with 15 bases of the junction left unmatched. The CDR3, as DNA: TGCGCCAGCAGCCGAGTGGGACTAGCGGGAGAACGTTTGTCGGAGCAGTACTTC. Protein product: CASSRVGLAGERLSEQYF.

This clonotype was seen many times. The J gene is TRBJ2-7, the V gene TRBV29-1; no clear D gene. V gave up 4 bases and J gave up 2 bases, with 12 bases separating them. Germline V gene sequence: CDR1 SQVTM, CDR2 ANQGSEA. The CDR3 has 13 amino acids. This chain's CDR3 is CSVGANAPYEQYF. For the CDR3, the DNA is TGCAGCGTTGGAGCAAATGCCCCCTACGAGCAGTACTTC.

This clonotype was picked up many times. The J gene is TRBJ2-7, the V gene TRBV12-3 or TRBV12-4; weak D call: TRBD1 (6 bases). V lost 6 bases, J lost 1 base, and 13 bases lay in between. There are 14 residues in the CDR3. The CDR3 loop reads CASRTGTSSYEQYF. The CDR3, as DNA: TGTGCCAGCAGAACGGGGACAAGTTCCTACGAGCAGTACTTC.

V and J are TRBV7-3 and TRBJ2-3, with D unclear. The germline V gene encodes CDR1 SGHTA and CDR2 FQGTGA. V was clipped by 3 bases and J by 1 base, with 5 bases between them. The CDR3 covers 13 residues. For the CDR3, the DNA is TGTGCCAGCAGCTTTGACCGCACAGATACGCAGTATTTT. It specifies CASSFDRTDTQYF.

The rearrangement links TRBV20-1 to TRBJ1-1, with a weak D call TRBD1 (5 bases). The CDR3 is made up of 13 amino acids. Germline V gene lookup returns CDR1 DFQATT and CDR2 SNEGSKA (reference sequence). Trimming removed 3 bases from V and 0 bases from J, with 8 bases in between. The CDR3 nucleotides are TGCAGTGCTAGTAGGGGATTGAACACTGAAGCTTTCTTT. Its translation is CSASRGLNTEAFF.

This chain connects TRBV29-1 to TRBJ2-3; TRBD1 is a possible D gene (6 bases). Trimming stripped 4 bases from V and 0 bases from J, with 17 bases between. The CDR3 length is 16 residues. From germline, CDR1 is SQVTM and CDR2 ANQGSEA. CDR3 bases: TGCAGCGTTGTTAGGGGGAAACAGGGCAGCACAGATACGCAGTATTTT. It encodes CSVVRGKQGSTDTQYF.

The chain links TRBV20-1 to TRBJ2-5, with D hard to call. CDR1 is DFQATT and CDR2 is SNEGSKA in the germline V gene (reference sequence). V was shortened by 0 bases and J by 5 bases, with 10 bases between the two germline ends. The CDR3 has 13 amino acids. The CDR3 loop is CSAREVGGETQYF. DNA for the CDR3: TGCAGTGCTAGAGAAGTGGGTGGGGAGACCCAGTACTTC.

The chain employs TRBV10-3 and TRBJ1-1, with TRBD1 matching over 7 bases. The germline V gene has CDR1 ENHRY and CDR2 SYGVKD. Unmatched junction bases numbered 7, after V lost 2 bases and J lost 1 base. The CDR3 is 16 residues long. The CDR3 coding sequence is TGTGCCATCAGTGAGCCAGGGGGGCCCGCGAACACTGAAGCTTTCTTT. Translation: CAISEPGGPANTEAFF.

The table lists this clonotype with many counts. The rearrangement links TRBV7-9 to TRBJ1-6; 9 bases are a match to TRBD1. Looked up from germline, CDR1 is SEHNR and CDR2 is FQNEAQ (reference sequence). The CDR3 spans 11 residues. The junction had 2 bases not matched to a gene; V was cut back by 5 bases and J by 15 bases. The CDR3 bases are TGTGCCAGCAGCATGGGACAGGGCCTCCACTTT. It is translated as CASSMGQGLHF.

This clonotype was counted only a few times. The chain carries TRBV20-1 and TRBJ1-4, with unresolved D. Germline V gives CDR1 DFQATT, CDR2 SNEGSKA (reference sequence). This CDR3 has 11 residues. Deletions cut 2 bases from V and 5 bases from J, with 3 bases between. The CDR3 spells CSARTNEKLFF. The CDR3 coding sequence is TGCAGTGCTAGAACGAATGAAAAACTGTTTTTT.

This clonotype turned up a few times. V gene TRBV20-1 combines with J gene TRBJ1-3; D unresolved. The CDR3 consists of 14 residues. The germline CDR1 and CDR2 sequences are DFQATT and SNEGSKA (reference sequence). Trimming cost V 7 bases and J 0 bases, with 13 bases left between them. The CDR3 nucleotides are TGCAGTGTCCTTCGTGGGGTCTCTGGAAACACCATATATTTT. Amino acid sequence: CSVLRGVSGNTIYF.

This clonotype has just a few counts. The CDR3 protein is CSASWLAAYNEQFF. In DNA, the CDR3 is TGCAGTGCTAGTTGGCTAGCGGCCTACAATGAGCAGTTCTTC. V is TRBV20-1 and J is TRBJ2-1; 7 positions agree with TRBD2. The junction had 4 bases not matched to a gene; V was cut back by 3 bases and J by 2 bases. Germline loops: CDR1 DFQATT, CDR2 SNEGSKA (reference sequence). The CDR3 consists of 14 residues.

This clonotype was seen ten or more times. J is TRBJ2-1 and V is TRBV27; D call uncertain. The CDR3 is 14 residues long. V dropped 4 bases and J dropped 4 bases, with 11 bases sitting between them. CDR1 is MNHEY, CDR2 SMNVEV, per germline (reference sequence). CDR3 residues: CASSSTPGYNEQFF. As DNA, the CDR3 is TGTGCCAGCAGTTCTACCCCCGGATACAATGAGCAGTTCTTC.